Given below is one T cell receptor (beta chain) in context. Its specificity is unknown. This entry is derived from a study of shared clonotypes between healthy human individuals. Study-wide findings and caveats: Only blood was sampled, and tissue TCR repertoires likely differ from blood ones. Generation probabilities of non-shared clonotypes were lower (relative to those shared by all four donors).

In the original workflow: ImmunoSEQ supplied junction-only sequences lacking quality scores, so filtering was different. Sequencing was performed with immunoSEQ multiplex PCR; in TCRdb, only in-frame clones are kept and a portion is missing. The D gene and trimming were derived from the DNA, and the V and J assignments and clone size from that table. The sample consists of nearly 2 million clones, approximately 95% of them appearing once. Naive CD8 cells lacked CD45RO, underwent positive selection for CCR7 and left out terminally differentiated effector memory CD45RA+ cells. Germline values: CDR1 MNHEY, CDR2 SMNVEV (reference sequence). Trimming took off 2 bases at V and 4 bases at J, with 17 bases between the two ends. The CDR3 has 16 residues.

This clonotype originated in a man younger than 35 in good health. Sequenced material: naive CD8+ T cells sorted from blood. The V gene is TRBV27, the J gene TRBJ1-2; D is perhaps TRBD1 (6 bases). The CDR3 coding sequence is TGTGCCAGCAGTTTAGTCTATGGGGGCGCAGGCTATGGCTACACCTTC. The encoded protein is CASSLVYGGAGYGYTF.